These T cell receptor beta chains were read from a single sample in a study of blood T cells in healthy people across ages. One entry per CDR3 protein results from TCRdb running MiXCR on the 5' RACE reads. The sample gives roughly 1.5 million distinct CDR3 sequences, approximately 42% of which show up once; approximately 4% is in the top ten. The material sequenced was blood. These receptors all stem from a woman between 18 and 29 years old in good health. Both conserved end residues are part of each CDR3. D genes are given only for firm matches. Where a row states a size, it is once, few, many or the class of an expanded clone; other rows omit it.

d_call	clone_size	v_call	j_call	cdr3_aa	cdr3_nt
-	-	TRBV20-1	TRBJ1-5	CSARGLRGTGNQPQHF	TGCAGTGCTAGGGGCCTGAGAGGTACGGGCAATCAGCCCCAGCATTTT
-	-	TRBV5-6	TRBJ1-1	CASSFDPDKAFF	TGTGCCAGCAGCTTTGACCCCGACAAGGCTTTCTTT
-	-	TRBV12-5	TRBJ1-1	CASLGSGAEAFF	TGTGCTAGTTTGGGGTCCGGCGCTGAAGCTTTCTTT
-	few	TRBV6-5	TRBJ1-6	CASSYVWSSPLHF	TGTGCCAGCAGTTACGTTTGGAGTTCACCCCTCCACTTT
TRBD1	-	TRBV20-1	TRBJ1-1	CSARDRGGWDTEAFF	TGCAGTGCTAGAGATCGAGGGGGCTGGGACACTGAAGCTTTCTTT
-	-	TRBV29-1	TRBJ2-5	CSVANEQYF	TGCAGCGTTGCCAATGAGCAGTACTTC
TRBD1	few	TRBV27	TRBJ2-1	CASNKGGTGPYNEQFF	TGTGCCAGCAACAAGGGGGGGACAGGGCCCTACAATGAGCAGTTCTTC
TRBD1	-	TRBV12-3/TRBV12-4	TRBJ1-5	CASSLRTGANQPQHF	TGTGCCAGCAGCCTAAGGACAGGAGCAAATCAGCCCCAGCATTTT
-	-	TRBV2	TRBJ2-1	CASSSGIMGLNEQFF	TGTGCCAGCAGTTCCGGGATAATGGGCCTCAATGAGCAGTTCTTC
-	once	TRBV21-1	TRBJ2-5	CGSSKERGVQEAQYF	TGTGGCAGCAGCAAAGAGCGGGGTGTCCAAGAGGCCCAGTACTTC
-	few	TRBV20-1	TRBJ2-4	CSARSRPNSYGQYF	TGCAGTGCTAGATCCAGACCGAACTCCTACGGGCAGTACTTC
-	-	TRBV5-1	TRBJ1-3	CASRTTTGRSSGNTIYF	TGCGCCAGCAGAACCACGACAGGCAGGAGCTCTGGAAACACCATATATTTT
-	few	TRBV20-1	TRBJ2-5	CSARELAYAVVTQYF	TGCAGTGCTAGAGAACTAGCTTATGCCGTGGTGACCCAGTACTTC
TRBD2	-	TRBV9	TRBJ2-1	CASSSQRGAYNEQFF	TGTGCCAGCAGCTCTCAGCGGGGGGCCTACAATGAGCAGTTCTTC
-	-	TRBV7-3	TRBJ2-1	CASSLKNTRDWRNNEQFF	TGTGCCAGCAGCTTAAAAAACACGAGGGACTGGAGGAACAATGAGCAGTTCTTC
TRBD1	-	TRBV10-3	TRBJ1-2	CATSRERQGLMLDGYTF	TGTGCCACCAGTAGGGAGAGACAGGGGCTGATGCTTGATGGCTACACCTTC
-	-	TRBV18	TRBJ2-5	CASSPWGEETQYF	TGTGCCAGCTCACCTTGGGGAGAAGAGACCCAGTACTTC
-	few	TRBV12-3/TRBV12-4	TRBJ2-6	CASSGGVLGANVLTF	TGTGCCAGCAGTGGCGGGGTGTTAGGGGCCAACGTCCTGACTTTC
-	few	TRBV5-1	TRBJ2-5	CASSLRRSETQYF	TGCGCCAGCAGCTTGCGCCGCTCGGAGACCCAGTACTTC
TRBD2	few	TRBV3-1	TRBJ2-1	CASSLLAGGPGEQFF	TGTGCCAGCAGCCTCCTAGCGGGGGGGCCCGGTGAGCAGTTCTTC
-	-	TRBV19	TRBJ2-7	CASSIPPYNEQYF	TGTGCCAGTAGTATCCCACCCTACAATGAGCAGTACTTC
TRBD1	many	TRBV7-2	TRBJ2-3	CASSLVGTGKRTQYF	TGTGCCAGCAGCTTAGTGGGGACAGGGAAGCGCACGCAGTATTTT
TRBD2	few	TRBV11-3	TRBJ2-2	CASSVGASGYTGELFF	TGTGCCAGCAGCGTAGGGGCTAGCGGATACACCGGGGAGCTGTTTTTT
TRBD1	-	TRBV20-1	TRBJ2-7	CSARRDRYNEQYF	TGCAGTGCTAGGAGGGACAGGTACAATGAGCAGTACTTC
-	-	TRBV27	TRBJ2-3	CASRPIPEDTQYF	TGTGCCAGCCGACCAATACCTGAAGATACGCAGTATTTT
TRBD1	-	TRBV20-1	TRBJ1-4	CSAIRQGWTEKLFF	TGCAGTGCTATCCGACAGGGGTGGACTGAAAAACTGTTTTTT
TRBD2	few	TRBV27	TRBJ2-3	CASSLLTSAGTDTQYF	TGTGCCAGCAGTTTGCTAACTAGCGCGGGCACAGATACGCAGTATTTT
TRBD2	-	TRBV12-3/TRBV12-4	TRBJ2-2	CASSTGLAGGPGELFF	TGTGCCAGCAGTACAGGACTAGCGGGGGGGCCCGGGGAGCTGTTTTTT
TRBD1	-	TRBV6-1	TRBJ2-2	CASRTGSNTGELFF	TGTGCCAGTAGGACAGGATCGAACACCGGGGAGCTGTTTTTT
-	-	TRBV13	TRBJ2-7	CASSFANYNEQYF	TGTGCCAGCAGCTTCGCCAACTACAATGAGCAGTACTTC
TRBD2	few	TRBV3-1	TRBJ2-5	CASSQRGGGETQYF	TGTGCCAGCAGCCAGCGGGGGGGCGGGGAGACCCAGTACTTC
-	many	TRBV12-3/TRBV12-4	TRBJ2-3	CASKEGPDTQYF	TGTGCCAGCAAGGAGGGCCCAGATACGCAGTATTTT
-	-	TRBV29-1	TRBJ1-4	CSVRGRFREKLFF	TGCAGCGTTCGAGGGCGCTTCCGTGAAAAACTGTTTTTT